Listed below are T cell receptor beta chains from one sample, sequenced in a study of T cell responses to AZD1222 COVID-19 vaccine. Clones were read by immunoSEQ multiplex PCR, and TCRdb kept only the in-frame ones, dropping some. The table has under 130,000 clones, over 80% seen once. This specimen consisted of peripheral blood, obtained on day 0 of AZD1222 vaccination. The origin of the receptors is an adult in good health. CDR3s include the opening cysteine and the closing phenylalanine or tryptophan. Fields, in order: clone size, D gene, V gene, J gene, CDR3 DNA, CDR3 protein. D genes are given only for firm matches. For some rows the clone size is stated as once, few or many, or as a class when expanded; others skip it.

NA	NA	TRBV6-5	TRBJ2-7	TGTGCCAGCAGTTACGGTAGCGAGTACGAGCAGTACTTC	CASSYGSEYEQYF
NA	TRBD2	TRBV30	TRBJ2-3	TGTGCCTGGAACTCGGGGGGGCTAGATACGCAGTATTTT	CAWNSGGLDTQYF
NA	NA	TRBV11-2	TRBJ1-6	TGTGCCAGCAGCCCCCGGGCCACACTCTATAATTCACCCCTCCACTTT	CASSPRATLYNSPLHF
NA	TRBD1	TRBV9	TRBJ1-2	TGTGCCAGCAGCGGGGACAGGGGATTGCTAGGCTACACCTTC	CASSGDRGLLGYTF
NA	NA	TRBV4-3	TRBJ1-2	TGCGCCAGCAGCCAAGGGCTCGACGGTGCTAACTATGGCTACACCTTC	CASSQGLDGANYGYTF
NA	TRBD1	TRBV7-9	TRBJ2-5	TGTGCCAGCAGCCGCGGGGACAGGGTTCAAGAGACCCAGTACTTC	CASSRGDRVQETQYF
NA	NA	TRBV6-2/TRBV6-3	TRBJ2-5	TGTGCCAGCAGCAACCCCATTAGGGTAGGGACCCAGTACTTC	CASSNPIRVGTQYF
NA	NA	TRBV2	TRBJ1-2	TGTGCCAGCAGTGAAGAGGTCGGGAGAAACTATGGCTACACCTTC	CASSEEVGRNYGYTF
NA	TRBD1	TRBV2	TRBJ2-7	TGTGCCAGCGCCCGGGACAGGGCCTCCTACGAGCAGTACTTC	CASARDRASYEQYF
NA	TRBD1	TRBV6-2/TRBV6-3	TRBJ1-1	TGTGCCAGCAGTTATCAGGAGGGGGCGAGCACTGAAGCTTTCTTT	CASSYQEGASTEAFF
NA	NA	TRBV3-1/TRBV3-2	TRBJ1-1	TGTGCCAGCAGCCAGTCAGACAGGTTGAACACTGAAGCTTTCTTT	CASSQSDRLNTEAFF
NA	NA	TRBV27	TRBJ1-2	TGTGCCAGCAGTCCGGGGGACCGTCACTATGGCTACACCTTC	CASSPGDRHYGYTF
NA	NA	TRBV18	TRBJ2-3	TGTGCCAGCTCACCACTCGGATCTGCAGATACGCAGTATTTT	CASSPLGSADTQYF
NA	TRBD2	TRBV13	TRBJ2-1	TGTGCCAGCAGCACACGAGAGGAGCGGGGGGGCCTTCTCTATGAGCAGTTCTTC	CASSTREERGGLLYEQFF
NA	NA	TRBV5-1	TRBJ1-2	TGCGCCAGCAGCGGTCACACCGGGGAGGATGCTAACTATGGCTACACCTTC	CASSGHTGEDANYGYTF
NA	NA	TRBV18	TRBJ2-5	TGTGCCAGCTCAAGACTAGTCGGCCCTCAAGAGACCCAGTACTTC	CASSRLVGPQETQYF
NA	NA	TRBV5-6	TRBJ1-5	TGTGCCAGCAGCACGGAAGGACAGCGGGGGCAGCCCCAGCATTTT	CASSTEGQRGQPQHF
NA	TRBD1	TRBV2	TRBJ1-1	TGTGCCAGCAGAAGGGGACAGGGCGTAATGCAAGCTTTCTTT	CASRRGQGVMQAFF
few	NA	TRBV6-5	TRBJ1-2	TGTGCCAGCAGTTACAACGGACAGAACTATGGCTACACCTTC	CASSYNGQNYGYTF
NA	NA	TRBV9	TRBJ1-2	TGTGCCAGCAGCGAAAACAACAGGGCAGACTATGGCTACACCTTC	CASSENNRADYGYTF
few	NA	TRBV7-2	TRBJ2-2	TGTGCCAGCAGCACCGTCCTAGCGTACACCGGGGAGCTGTTTTTT	CASSTVLAYTGELFF
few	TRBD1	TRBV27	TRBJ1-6	TGTGCCAGCAGTTGGGACAGGGGATACTCACCCCTCCACTTT	CASSWDRGYSPLHF
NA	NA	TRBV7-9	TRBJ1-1	TGTGCCAGCAGCTTAGGGCAGCTGAACACTGAAGCTTTCTTT	CASSLGQLNTEAFF
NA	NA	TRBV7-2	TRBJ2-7	TGTGCCAGCAGCCCGGGATTCGGCAACGAGCAGTACTTC	CASSPGFGNEQYF
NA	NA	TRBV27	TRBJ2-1	TGTGCCAGCAGTTTAAGGGCTAGCCTCTCCTACAATGAGCAGTTCTTC	CASSLRASLSYNEQFF
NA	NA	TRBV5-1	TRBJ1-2	TGCGCCAGCAGCTTGGAGGCTGCCCCTTTTAACTATGGCTACACCTTC	CASSLEAAPFNYGYTF
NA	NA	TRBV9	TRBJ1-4	TGTGCCAGCAGCGTAGGGATAACTAATGAAAAACTGTTTTTT	CASSVGITNEKLFF
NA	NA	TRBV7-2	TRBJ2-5	TGTGCCAGCAGCCGACTAGACGAGACCCAGTACTTC	CASSRLDETQYF
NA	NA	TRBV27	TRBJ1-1	TGTGCCTCATCGAGTTGGGCCACGAACACTGAAGCTTTCTTT	CASSSWATNTEAFF
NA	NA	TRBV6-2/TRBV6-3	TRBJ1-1	TGTGCCAGCAGTTACGGGGGCGCTTTGACTGAAGCTTTCTTT	CASSYGGALTEAFF
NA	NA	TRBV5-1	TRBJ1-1	TGCGCCAGCAGCTGGGAGGGGAGAACGGTCGCTGAAGCTTTCTTT	CASSWEGRTVAEAFF
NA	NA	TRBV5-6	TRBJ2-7	TGTGCCAGCAGCGGACAGAAGCCTTCCTACGAGCAGTACTTC	CASSGQKPSYEQYF
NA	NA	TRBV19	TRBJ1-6	TGTGCCAGTAACCGGTTGCCGGAGCATAATTCACCCCTCCACTTT	CASNRLPEHNSPLHF
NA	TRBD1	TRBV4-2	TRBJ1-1	TGTGCCAGCAGCTGTGAAACTCAAAGCACCCGGGACAGGGAATGTGGAGCTTTCTTT	CASSCETQSTRDRECGAFF
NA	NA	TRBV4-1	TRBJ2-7	TGCGCCAGCAGCCACACGACAGAAGCCTACGAGCAGTACTTC	CASSHTTEAYEQYF
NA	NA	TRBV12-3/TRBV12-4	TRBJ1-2	TGTGCCAGCCACTCGAGAGTCGGCTACACCTTC	CASHSRVGYTF
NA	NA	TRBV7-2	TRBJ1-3	TGTGCCAGCAGCTTATCCAGGGCTTCTGGAAACACCATATATTTT	CASSLSRASGNTIYF
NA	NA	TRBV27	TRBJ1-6	TGTGCCAGCAGTCCCCTGACCTCCTATAATTCACCCCTCCACTTT	CASSPLTSYNSPLHF
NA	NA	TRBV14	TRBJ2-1	TGTGCCAGCAGCCAATTTCCCTACAATGAGCAGTTCTTC	CASSQFPYNEQFF
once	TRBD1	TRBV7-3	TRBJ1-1	TGTGCCAGCAGCTCTACAGGGGGAACATACACTGAAGCTTTCTTT	CASSSTGGTYTEAFF
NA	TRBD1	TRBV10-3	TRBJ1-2	TGTGCCATAGGACAGGGCGTGGATGGCTACACCTTC	CAIGQGVDGYTF
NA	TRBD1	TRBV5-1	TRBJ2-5	TGCGCCAGCAGCACGGAGGGGACAGGTCAAGAGACCCAGTACTTC	CASSTEGTGQETQYF
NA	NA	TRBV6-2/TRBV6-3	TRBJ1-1	TGTGCCAGCAGTCCCCCGGGGTGGGGCACTGAAGCTTTCTTT	CASSPPGWGTEAFF
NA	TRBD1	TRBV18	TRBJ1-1	TGTGCCAGCTCACCAACACAGGGGGGTAACACTGAAGCTTTCTTT	CASSPTQGGNTEAFF
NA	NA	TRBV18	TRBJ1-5	TGTGCCAGCTCCCCCTACGGGAATTCCGTAGAGCCCCAGCATTTT	CASSPYGNSVEPQHF
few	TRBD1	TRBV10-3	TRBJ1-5	TGTGCCATCAGTGAACGACAGGGGGCATTTCAGCCCCAGCATTTT	CAISERQGAFQPQHF
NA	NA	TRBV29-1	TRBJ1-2	TGCAGGGGGGATGGCTACACCTTC	CRGDGYTF
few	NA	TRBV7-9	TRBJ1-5	TGTGCCAGCAGCATAGGGGATCAGCCCCAGCATTTT	CASSIGDQPQHF
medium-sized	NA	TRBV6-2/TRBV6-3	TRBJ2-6	TGTGCCAGCAGTTACTCAGCCTCTGGGGCCAACGTCCTGACTTTC	CASSYSASGANVLTF
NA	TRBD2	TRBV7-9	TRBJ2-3	TGTGCCAGCAGCTCTAGGTTGCGTCTAGCGGGGGGGTACACAGATACGCAGTATTTT	CASSSRLRLAGGYTDTQYF
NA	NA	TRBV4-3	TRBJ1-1	TGCGCCAGCAGCCAAGAGAGGGTAGGAAACACTGAAGCTTTCTTT	CASSQERVGNTEAFF
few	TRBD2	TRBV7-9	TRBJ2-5	TGTGCCAGCAGCTTAGCAACGGGGGGAGGGAAGACCCAGTACTTC	CASSLATGGGKTQYF
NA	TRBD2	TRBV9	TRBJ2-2	TGTGCCAGCAGCGTAGGCCTAGCGGGGGGACACACCGGGGAGCTGTTTTTT	CASSVGLAGGHTGELFF
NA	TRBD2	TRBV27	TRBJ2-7	TGTGCCAGCAGTTTATCTGTAGCGGGGTATAACGAGCAGTACTTC	CASSLSVAGYNEQYF
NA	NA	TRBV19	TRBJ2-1	TGTGCCAGTAGGTTTTTGGATGAGCAGTTCTTC	CASRFLDEQFF